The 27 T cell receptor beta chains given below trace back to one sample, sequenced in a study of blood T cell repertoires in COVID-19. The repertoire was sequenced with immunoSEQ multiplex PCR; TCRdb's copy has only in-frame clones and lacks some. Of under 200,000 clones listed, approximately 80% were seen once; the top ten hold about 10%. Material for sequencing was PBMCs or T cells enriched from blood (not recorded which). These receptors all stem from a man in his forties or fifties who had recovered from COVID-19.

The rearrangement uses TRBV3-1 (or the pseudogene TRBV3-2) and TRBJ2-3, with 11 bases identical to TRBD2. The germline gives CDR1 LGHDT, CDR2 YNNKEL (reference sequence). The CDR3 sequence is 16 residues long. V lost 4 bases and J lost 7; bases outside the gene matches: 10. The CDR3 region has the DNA TGTGCCAGCAGCCCCAAGCTAGCGGGGGGCGACCATACGCAGTATTTT. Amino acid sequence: CASSPKLAGGDHTQYF.

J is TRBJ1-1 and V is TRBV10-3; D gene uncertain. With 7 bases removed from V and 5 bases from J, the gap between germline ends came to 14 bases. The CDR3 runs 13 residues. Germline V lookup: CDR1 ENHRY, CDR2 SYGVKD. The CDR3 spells CAIMGNEGTEAFF. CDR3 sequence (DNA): TGTGCCATCATGGGAAACGAGGGAACTGAAGCTTTCTTT.

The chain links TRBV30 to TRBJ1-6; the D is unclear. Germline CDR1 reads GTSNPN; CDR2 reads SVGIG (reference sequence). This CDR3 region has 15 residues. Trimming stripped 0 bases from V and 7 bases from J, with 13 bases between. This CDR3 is CAWSVPATGNSPLHF. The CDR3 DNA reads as TGTGCCTGGAGTGTTCCGGCGACGGGGAATTCACCCCTCCACTTT.

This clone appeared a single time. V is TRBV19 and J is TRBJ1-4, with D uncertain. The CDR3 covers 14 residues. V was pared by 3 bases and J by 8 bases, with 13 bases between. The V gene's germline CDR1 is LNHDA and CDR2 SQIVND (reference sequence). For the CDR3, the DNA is TGTGCCAGTAGTATGGAATGGGCGCCCGAAAAACTGTTTTTT. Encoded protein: CASSMEWAPEKLFF.

CDR3 in amino acids: CAWSSTGAGSYTF. CDR3 nucleotides: TGTGCCTGGAGTTCAACAGGTGCGGGAAGCTACACCTTC. J is TRBJ1-2 and V is TRBV30, with a possible D match to TRBD1 (5 bases). Trimming took 2 bases from V and 9 from J, leaving 16 bases between them. Germline V CDR1 and CDR2: GTSNPN, SVGIG (reference sequence). The CDR3 sequence is 13 residues long.

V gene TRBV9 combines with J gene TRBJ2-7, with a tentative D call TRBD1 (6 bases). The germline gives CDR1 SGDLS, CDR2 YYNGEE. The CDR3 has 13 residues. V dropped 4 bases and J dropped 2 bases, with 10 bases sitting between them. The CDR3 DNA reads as TGTGCCAGCAGCCCGCAGGGGACCTACGAGCAGTACTTC. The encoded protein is CASSPQGTYEQYF.

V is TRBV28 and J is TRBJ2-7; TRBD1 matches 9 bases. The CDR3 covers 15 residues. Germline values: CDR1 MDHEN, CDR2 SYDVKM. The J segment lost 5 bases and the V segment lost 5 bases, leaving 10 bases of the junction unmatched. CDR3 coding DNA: TGTGCCAGCAGTGAACAGGACAGGGGAAGCGACGAGCAGTACTTC. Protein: CASSEQDRGSDEQYF.

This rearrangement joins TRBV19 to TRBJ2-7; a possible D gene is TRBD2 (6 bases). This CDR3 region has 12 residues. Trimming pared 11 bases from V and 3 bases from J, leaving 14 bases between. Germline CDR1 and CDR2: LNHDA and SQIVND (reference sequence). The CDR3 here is CASSEEGYEQYF. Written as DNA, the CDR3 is TGTGCCTCAAGTGAGGAGGGCTACGAGCAGTACTTC.

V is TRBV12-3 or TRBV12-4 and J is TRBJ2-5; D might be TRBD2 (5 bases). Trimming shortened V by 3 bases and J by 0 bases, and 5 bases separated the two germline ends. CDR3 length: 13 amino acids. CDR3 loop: CASSFGNQETQYF. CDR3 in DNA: TGTGCCAGCAGTTTCGGGAACCAAGAGACCCAGTACTTC.

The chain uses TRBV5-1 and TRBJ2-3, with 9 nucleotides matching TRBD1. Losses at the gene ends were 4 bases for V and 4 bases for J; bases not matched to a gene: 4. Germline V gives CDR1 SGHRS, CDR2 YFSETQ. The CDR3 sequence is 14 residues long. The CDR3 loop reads CASSGGQGADTQYF. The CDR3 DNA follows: TGCGCCAGCAGCGGGGGACAGGGAGCAGATACGCAGTATTTT.

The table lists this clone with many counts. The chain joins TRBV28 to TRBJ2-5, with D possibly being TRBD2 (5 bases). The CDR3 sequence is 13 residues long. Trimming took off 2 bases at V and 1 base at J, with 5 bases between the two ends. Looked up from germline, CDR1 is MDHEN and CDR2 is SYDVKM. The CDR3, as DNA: TGTGCCAGCAGTTTACGGGGCCAAGAGACCCAGTACTTC. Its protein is CASSLRGQETQYF.

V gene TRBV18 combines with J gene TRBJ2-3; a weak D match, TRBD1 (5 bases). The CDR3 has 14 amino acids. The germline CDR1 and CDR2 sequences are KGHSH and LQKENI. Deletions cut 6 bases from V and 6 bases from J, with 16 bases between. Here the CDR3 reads CASSLPNKGDTQYF. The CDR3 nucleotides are TGTGCCAGCTCTCTCCCCAACAAGGGGGATACGCAGTATTTT.

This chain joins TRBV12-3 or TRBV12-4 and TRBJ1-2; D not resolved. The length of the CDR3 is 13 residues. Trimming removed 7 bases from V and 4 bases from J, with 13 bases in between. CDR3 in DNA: TGTGCCAGCACTAGGAACGGACTCTATGGCTACACCTTC. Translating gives CASTRNGLYGYTF.

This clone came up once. CDR3 coding DNA: TGTGCCAGTAGTATGGACAGGGGAATCGAGCAGTACTTC. It translates to CASSMDRGIEQYF. The V and J genes are TRBV19 and TRBJ2-7; 9 positions match TRBD1. The CDR3 runs 13 residues. V dropped 3 bases and J dropped 6; count of bases not matched to a gene: 3. Germline V lookup: CDR1 LNHDA, CDR2 SQIVND (reference sequence).

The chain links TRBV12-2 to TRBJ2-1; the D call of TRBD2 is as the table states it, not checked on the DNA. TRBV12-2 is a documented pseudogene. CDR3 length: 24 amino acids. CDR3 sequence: CASRLEHPATSGRPRVSSYNEQFF. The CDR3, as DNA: TGTGCAAGTCGCTTAGAACATCCCGCGACTAGCGGGCGCCCTCGGGTCAGCTCCTACAATGAGCAGTTCTTC.

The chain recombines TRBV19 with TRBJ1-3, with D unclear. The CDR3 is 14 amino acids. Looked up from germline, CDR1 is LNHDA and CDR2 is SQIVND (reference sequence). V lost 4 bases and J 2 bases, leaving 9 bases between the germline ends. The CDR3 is CASSNTGAGNTIYF. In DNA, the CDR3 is TGTGCCAGTAGTAATACCGGGGCTGGAAACACCATATATTTT.

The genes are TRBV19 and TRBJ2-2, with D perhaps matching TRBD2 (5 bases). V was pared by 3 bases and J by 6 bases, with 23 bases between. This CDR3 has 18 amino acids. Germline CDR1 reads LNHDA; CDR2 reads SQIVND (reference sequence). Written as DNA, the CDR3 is TGTGCCAGTAGTATGCCCGGGCCTGTTGGAGGTGCCCCCGGGGAGCTGTTTTTT. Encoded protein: CASSMPGPVGGAPGELFF.

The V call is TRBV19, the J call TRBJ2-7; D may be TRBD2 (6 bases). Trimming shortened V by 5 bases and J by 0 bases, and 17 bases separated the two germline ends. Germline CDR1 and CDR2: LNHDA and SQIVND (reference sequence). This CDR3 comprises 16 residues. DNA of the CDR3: TGTGCCAGTAGTCCAGGGAGCGGGTTTAGCTCCTACGAGCAGTACTTC. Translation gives CASSPGSGFSSYEQYF.

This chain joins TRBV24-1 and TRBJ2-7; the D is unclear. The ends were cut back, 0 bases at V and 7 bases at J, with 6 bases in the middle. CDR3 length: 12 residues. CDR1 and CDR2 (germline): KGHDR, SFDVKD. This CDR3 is CATSDLQREQYF. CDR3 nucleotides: TGTGCCACCAGTGATTTGCAGAGGGAGCAGTACTTC.

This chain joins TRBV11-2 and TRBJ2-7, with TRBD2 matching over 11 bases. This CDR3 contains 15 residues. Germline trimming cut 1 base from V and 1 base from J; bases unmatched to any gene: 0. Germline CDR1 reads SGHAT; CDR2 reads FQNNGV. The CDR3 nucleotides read TGTGCCAGCAGCTTAGCTAGCGGGAGGTCCTACGAGCAGTACTTC. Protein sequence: CASSLASGRSYEQYF.

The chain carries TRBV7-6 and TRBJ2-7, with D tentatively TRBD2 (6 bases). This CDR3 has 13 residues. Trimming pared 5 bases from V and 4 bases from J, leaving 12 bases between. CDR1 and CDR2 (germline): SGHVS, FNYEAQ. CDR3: CASSAGPNYEQYF. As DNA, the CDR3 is TGTGCCAGCAGCGCGGGACCGAATTACGAGCAGTACTTC.

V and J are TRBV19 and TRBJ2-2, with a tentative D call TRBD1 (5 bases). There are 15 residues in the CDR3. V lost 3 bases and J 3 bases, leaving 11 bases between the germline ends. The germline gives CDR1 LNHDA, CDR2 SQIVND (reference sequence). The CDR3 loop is CASSMGRVYTGELFF. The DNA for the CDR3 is TGTGCCAGTAGTATGGGCAGGGTGTACACCGGGGAGCTGTTTTTT.

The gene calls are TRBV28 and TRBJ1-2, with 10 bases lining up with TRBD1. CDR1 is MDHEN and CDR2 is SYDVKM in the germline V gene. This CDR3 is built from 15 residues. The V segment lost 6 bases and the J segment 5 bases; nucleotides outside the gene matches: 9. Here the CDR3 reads CASSRRDRGRYGYTF. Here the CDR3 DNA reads TGTGCCAGCAGCCGTAGGGACAGGGGAAGGTATGGCTACACCTTC.

The CDR3 bases are TGTGCCAGCAGCTTCGGGCTAGCGGGGATCACTTCCTACGAGCAGTACTTC. Translation gives CASSFGLAGITSYEQYF. V and J are TRBV13 and TRBJ2-7; 9 nucleotides align to TRBD2. The CDR3 contains 17 residues. The V segment lost 3 bases and the J segment 1 base; nucleotides outside the gene matches: 10. The germline gives CDR1 PRHDT, CDR2 FYEKMQ (reference sequence). Full variable domain (missing parts from reference TRBV13 and TRBJ2-7): AAGVIQSPRHLIKEKRETATLKCYPIPRHDTVYWYQQGPGQDPQFLISFYEKMQSDKGSIPDRFSAQQFSDYHSELNMSSLELGDSALYFCASSFGLAGITSYEQYFGPGTRLTVT.

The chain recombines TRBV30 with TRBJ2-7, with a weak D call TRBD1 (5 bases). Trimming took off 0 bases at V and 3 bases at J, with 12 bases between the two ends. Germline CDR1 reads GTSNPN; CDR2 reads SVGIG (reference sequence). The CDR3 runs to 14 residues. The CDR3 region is CAWSVPPGHYEQYF. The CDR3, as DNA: TGTGCCTGGAGTGTACCACCAGGACACTACGAGCAGTACTTC.

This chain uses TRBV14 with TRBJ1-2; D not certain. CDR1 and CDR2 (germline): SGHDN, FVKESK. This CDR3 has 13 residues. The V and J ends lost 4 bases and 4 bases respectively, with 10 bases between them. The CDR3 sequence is CASSPTVGYGYTF. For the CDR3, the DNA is TGTGCCAGCAGCCCCACAGTAGGCTATGGCTACACCTTC.

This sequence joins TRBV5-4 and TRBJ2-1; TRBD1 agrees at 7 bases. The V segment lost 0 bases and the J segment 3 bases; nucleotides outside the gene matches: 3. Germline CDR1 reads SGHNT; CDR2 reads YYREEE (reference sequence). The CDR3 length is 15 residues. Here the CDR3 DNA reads TGTGCCAGCAGCTTGGAGGGGGCTGTCTACAATGAGCAGTTCTTC. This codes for CASSLEGAVYNEQFF.